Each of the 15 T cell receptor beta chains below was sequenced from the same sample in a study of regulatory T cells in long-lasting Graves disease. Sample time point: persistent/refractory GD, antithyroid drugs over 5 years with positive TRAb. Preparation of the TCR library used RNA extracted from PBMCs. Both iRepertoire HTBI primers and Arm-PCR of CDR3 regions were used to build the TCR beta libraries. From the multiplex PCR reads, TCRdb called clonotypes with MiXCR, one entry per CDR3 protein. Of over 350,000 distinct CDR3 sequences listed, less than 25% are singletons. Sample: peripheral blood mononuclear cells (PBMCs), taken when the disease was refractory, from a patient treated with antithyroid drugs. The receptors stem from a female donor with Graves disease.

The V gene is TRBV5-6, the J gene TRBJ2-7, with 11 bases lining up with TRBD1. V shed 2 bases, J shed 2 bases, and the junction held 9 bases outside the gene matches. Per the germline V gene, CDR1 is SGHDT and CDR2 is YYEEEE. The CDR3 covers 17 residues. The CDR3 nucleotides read TGTGCCAGCAGCTTTTGGACAGGGGGCACACAAACCTACGAGCAGTACTTC. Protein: CASSFWTGGTQTYEQYF.

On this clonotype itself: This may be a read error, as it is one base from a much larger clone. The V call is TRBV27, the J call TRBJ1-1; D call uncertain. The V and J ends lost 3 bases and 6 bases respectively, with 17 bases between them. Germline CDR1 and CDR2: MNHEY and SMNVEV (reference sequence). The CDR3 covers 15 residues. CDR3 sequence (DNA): TGTGCCAGCAGTTTGATGGGTGTGTTGAGCGCTGAAGCTTTCTTT. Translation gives CASSLMGVLSAEAFF.

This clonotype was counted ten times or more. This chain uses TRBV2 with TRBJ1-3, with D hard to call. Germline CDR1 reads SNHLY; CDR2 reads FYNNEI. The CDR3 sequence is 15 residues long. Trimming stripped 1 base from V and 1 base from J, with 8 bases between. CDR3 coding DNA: TGTGCCAGCAGTGAAGTAGTGGGATCTGGAAACACCATATATTTT. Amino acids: CASSEVVGSGNTIYF. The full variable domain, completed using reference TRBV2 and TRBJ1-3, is EPEVTQTPSHQVTQMGQEVILRCVPISNHLYFYWYRQILGQKVEFLVSFYNNEISEKSEIFDDQFSVERPDGSNFTLKIRSTKLEDSAMYFCASSEVVGSGNTIYFGEGSWLTVV.

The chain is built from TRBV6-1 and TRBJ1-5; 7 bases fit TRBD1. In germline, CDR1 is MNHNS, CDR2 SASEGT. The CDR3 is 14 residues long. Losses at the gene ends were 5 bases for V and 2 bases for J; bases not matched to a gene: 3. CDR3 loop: CASSPGGRNQPQHF. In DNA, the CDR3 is TGTGCCAGCAGTCCAGGGGGTCGCAATCAGCCCCAGCATTTT.

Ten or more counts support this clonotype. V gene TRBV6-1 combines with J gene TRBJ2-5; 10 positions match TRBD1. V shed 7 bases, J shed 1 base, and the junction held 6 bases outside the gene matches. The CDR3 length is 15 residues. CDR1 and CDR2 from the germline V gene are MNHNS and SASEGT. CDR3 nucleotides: TGTGCCAGCAAGGTGACAGGGGGCTCCCAAGAGACCCAGTACTTC. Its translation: CASKVTGGSQETQYF.

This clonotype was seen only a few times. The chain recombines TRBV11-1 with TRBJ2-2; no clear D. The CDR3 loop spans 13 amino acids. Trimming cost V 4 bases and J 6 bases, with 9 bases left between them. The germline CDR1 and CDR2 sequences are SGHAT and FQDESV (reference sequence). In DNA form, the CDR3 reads TGTGCCAGCAGCTCCTCCAATGCCGGGGAGCTGTTTTTT. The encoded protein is CASSSSNAGELFF. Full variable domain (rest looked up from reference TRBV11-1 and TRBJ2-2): EAEVAQSPRYKITEKSQAVAFWCDPISGHATLYWYRQILGQGPELLVQFQDESVVDDSQLPKDRFSAERLKGVDSTLKIQPAELGDSAMYLCASSSSNAGELFFGEGSRLTVL.

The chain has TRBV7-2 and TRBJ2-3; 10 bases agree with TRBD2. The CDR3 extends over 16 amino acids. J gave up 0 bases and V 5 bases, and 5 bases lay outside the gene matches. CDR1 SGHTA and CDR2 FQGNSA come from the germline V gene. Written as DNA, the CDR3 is TGTGCCAGCAGCCCCAGGACTAGCGGTAGCACAGATACGCAGTATTTT. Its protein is CASSPRTSGSTDTQYF.

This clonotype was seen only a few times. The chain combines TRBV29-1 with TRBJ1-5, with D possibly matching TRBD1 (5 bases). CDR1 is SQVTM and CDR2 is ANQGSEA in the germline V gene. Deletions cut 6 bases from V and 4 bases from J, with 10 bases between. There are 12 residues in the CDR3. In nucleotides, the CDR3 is TGCAGCGTCCGGGACCAAAATCAGCCCCAGCATTTT. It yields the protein CSVRDQNQPQHF. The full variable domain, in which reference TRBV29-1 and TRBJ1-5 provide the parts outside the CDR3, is SAVISQKPSRDICQRGTSLTIQCQVDSQVTMMFWYRQQPGQSLTLIATANQGSEATYESGFVIDKFPISRPNLTFSTLTVSNMSPEDSSIYLCSVRDQNQPQHFGDGTRLSIL.

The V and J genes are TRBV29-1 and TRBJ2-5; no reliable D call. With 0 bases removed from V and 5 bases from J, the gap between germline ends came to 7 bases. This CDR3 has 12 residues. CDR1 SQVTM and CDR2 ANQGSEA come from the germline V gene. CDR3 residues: CSVEERRETQYF. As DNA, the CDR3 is TGCAGCGTTGAAGAGCGGCGGGAGACCCAGTACTTC.

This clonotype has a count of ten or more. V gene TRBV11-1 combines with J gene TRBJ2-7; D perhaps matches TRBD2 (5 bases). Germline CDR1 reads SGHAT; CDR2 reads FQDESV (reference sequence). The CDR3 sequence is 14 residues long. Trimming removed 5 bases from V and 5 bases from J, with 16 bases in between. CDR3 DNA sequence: TGTGCCAGCAGCCCGACCCGGGCTAGCAACGAGCAGTACTTC. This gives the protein CASSPTRASNEQYF.

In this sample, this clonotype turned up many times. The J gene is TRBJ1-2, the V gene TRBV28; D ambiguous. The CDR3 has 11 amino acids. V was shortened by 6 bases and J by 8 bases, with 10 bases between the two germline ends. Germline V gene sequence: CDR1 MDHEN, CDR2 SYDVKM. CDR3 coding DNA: TGTGCCAGCAGCCCCATCGGGGGCTACACCTTC. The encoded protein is CASSPIGGYTF.

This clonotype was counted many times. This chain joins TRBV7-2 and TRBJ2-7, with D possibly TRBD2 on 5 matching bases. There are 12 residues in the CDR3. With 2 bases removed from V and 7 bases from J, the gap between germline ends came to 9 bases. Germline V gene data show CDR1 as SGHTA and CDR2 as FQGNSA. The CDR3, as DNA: TGTGCCAGCAGCTTATTAACGGGGGAGCAGTACTTC. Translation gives CASSLLTGEQYF.

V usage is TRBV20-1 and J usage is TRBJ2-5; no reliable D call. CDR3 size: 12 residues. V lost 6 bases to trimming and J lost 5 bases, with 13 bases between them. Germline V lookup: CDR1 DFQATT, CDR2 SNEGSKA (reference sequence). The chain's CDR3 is CSAGYVLETQYF. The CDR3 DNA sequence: TGCAGTGCGGGCTATGTTTTGGAGACCCAGTACTTC.

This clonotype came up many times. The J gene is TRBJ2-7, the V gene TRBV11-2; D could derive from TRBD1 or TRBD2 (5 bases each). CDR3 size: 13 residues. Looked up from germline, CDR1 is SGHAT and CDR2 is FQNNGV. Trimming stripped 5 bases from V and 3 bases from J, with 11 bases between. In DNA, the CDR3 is TGTGCCAGCAGCCACGATGGGGGCTACGAGCAGTACTTC. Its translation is CASSHDGGYEQYF. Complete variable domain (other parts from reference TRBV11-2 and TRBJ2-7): EAGVAQSPRYKIIEKRQSVAFWCNPISGHATLYWYQQILGQGPKLLIQFQNNGVVDDSQLPKDRFSAERLKGVDSTLKIQPAKLEDSAVYLCASSHDGGYEQYFGPGTRLTVT.

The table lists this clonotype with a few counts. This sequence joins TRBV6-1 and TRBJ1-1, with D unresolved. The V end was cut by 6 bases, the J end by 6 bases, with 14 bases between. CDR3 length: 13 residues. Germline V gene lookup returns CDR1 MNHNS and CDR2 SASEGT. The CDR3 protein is CASSPWRGPEAFF. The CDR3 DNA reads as TGTGCCAGCAGCCCCTGGCGAGGCCCTGAAGCTTTCTTT.